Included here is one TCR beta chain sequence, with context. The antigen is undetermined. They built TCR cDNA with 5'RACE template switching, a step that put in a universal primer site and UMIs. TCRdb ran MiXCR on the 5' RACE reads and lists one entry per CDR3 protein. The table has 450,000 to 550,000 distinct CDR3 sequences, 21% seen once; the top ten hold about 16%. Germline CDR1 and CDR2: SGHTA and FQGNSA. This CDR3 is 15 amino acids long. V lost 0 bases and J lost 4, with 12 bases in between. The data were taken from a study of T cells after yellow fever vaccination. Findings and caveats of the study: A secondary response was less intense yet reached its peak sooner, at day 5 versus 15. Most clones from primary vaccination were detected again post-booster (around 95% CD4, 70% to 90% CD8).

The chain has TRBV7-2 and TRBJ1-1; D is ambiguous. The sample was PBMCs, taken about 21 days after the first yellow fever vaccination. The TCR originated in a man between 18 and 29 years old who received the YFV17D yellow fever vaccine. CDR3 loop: CASSLARGLGTEAFF. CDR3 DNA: TGTGCCAGCAGCTTAGCGAGAGGGCTGGGCACTGAAGCTTTCTTT.